Listed below are T cell receptor beta chains from one sample, sequenced in a study of tumour-infiltrating T cells in Burkitt lymphoma. Some clones are missing from TCRdb's copy, which holds only in-frame ones; the method was immunoSEQ multiplex PCR. In the table there are 1,000 to 1,500 clones, approximately 84% of which are singletons. The sequenced material came from tumor tissue. The source of these receptors is a human donor with Burkitt lymphoma. Both conserved end residues are part of each CDR3. The D gene is left open where the match is weak. Clone size is given for some rows only: seen once, a few or many times, or a class if the clone is expanded.

v_call: TRBV7-9; clone_size: .; j_call: TRBJ2-2; d_call: .; cdr3_nt: TGTGCCAGCAATGTTCCCCCCGGGGAGCTGTTTTTT; cdr3_aa: CASNVPPGELFF
v_call: TRBV9; clone_size: .; j_call: TRBJ2-7; d_call: .; cdr3_nt: TGTGCCAGCAGCGTAGGTAAGGGAGTAGGCTACGAGCAGTACTTC; cdr3_aa: CASSVGKGVGYEQYF
v_call: TRBV2; clone_size: once; j_call: TRBJ2-1; d_call: TRBD2; cdr3_nt: TGTGCCAGCTTACAGCGGGGGGGCCCCTACAATGAGCAGTTCTTC; cdr3_aa: CASLQRGGPYNEQFF
v_call: TRBV4-1; clone_size: once; j_call: TRBJ1-1; d_call: TRBD1; cdr3_nt: TGCGCCAGCAGCCAAGCCCCAGGGGGCATGAACACTGAAGCTTTCTTT; cdr3_aa: CASSQAPGGMNTEAFF
v_call: TRBV27; clone_size: .; j_call: TRBJ1-1; d_call: .; cdr3_nt: TGTGCCAGCAGTTTATCCCCAGGGCTGAACACTGAAGCTTTCTTT; cdr3_aa: CASSLSPGLNTEAFF
v_call: TRBV29-1; clone_size: .; j_call: TRBJ2-5; d_call: .; cdr3_nt: TGCAGCGTTGTTCTTCCAGTGAGCCAGACCCAGTACTTC; cdr3_aa: CSVVLPVSQTQYF
v_call: TRBV7-8; clone_size: .; j_call: TRBJ1-1; d_call: .; cdr3_nt: TGTGCCAGCAGCTGGCGACAGTATGAAGCTTTCTTT; cdr3_aa: CASSWRQYEAFF
v_call: TRBV15; clone_size: .; j_call: TRBJ1-5; d_call: TRBD1; cdr3_nt: TGTGCCACCAGCAGAGGCAGACAGGGAAGTCAGCCCCAGCATTTT; cdr3_aa: CATSRGRQGSQPQHF
v_call: TRBV28; clone_size: .; j_call: TRBJ1-4; d_call: .; cdr3_nt: TGTGCCAGCAGTGCAGGAAATGAAAAACTGTTTTTT; cdr3_aa: CASSAGNEKLFF
v_call: TRBV6-5; clone_size: .; j_call: TRBJ1-1; d_call: .; cdr3_nt: TGTGCCAGCACCCTTACCCCAAGGGCTAACACTGAAGCTTTCTTT; cdr3_aa: CASTLTPRANTEAFF
v_call: TRBV12-1; clone_size: .; j_call: TRBJ1-5; d_call: .; cdr3_nt: TGTGCCAGCAGCATCCCGGGACAGGGGGCCCCCAATCAGCCCCAGCATTTT; cdr3_aa: CASSIPGQGAPNQPQHF
v_call: TRBV19; clone_size: .; j_call: TRBJ2-3; d_call: .; cdr3_nt: TGTGCCAGTCAGTTTAAGGGGCCTGGGGATACGCAGTATTTT; cdr3_aa: CASQFKGPGDTQYF
v_call: TRBV10-3; clone_size: .; j_call: TRBJ1-5; d_call: TRBD1; cdr3_nt: TGTGCCAGCGGACAGGGGGCTGGGAATCAGCCCCAGCATTTT; cdr3_aa: CASGQGAGNQPQHF
v_call: TRBV6-1; clone_size: .; j_call: TRBJ2-5; d_call: .; cdr3_nt: TGTGCCAGCAGTGAAGACCAGGACACACGACAAGAGACCCAGTACTTC; cdr3_aa: CASSEDQDTRQETQYF
v_call: TRBV9; clone_size: few; j_call: TRBJ1-3; d_call: TRBD1; cdr3_nt: TGTGCCAGCAACTCGGGACAGGTCTCTGGAAACACCATATATTTT; cdr3_aa: CASNSGQVSGNTIYF
v_call: TRBV7-9; clone_size: once; j_call: TRBJ2-7; d_call: .; cdr3_nt: TGTGCCAGCGGGGACAGCGGGAGCTACGAGCAGTACTTC; cdr3_aa: CASGDSGSYEQYF
v_call: TRBV5-1; clone_size: .; j_call: TRBJ2-3; d_call: TRBD2; cdr3_nt: TGCGCCAGCAAAATGACGGGAGGGCCAGATACGCAGTATTTT; cdr3_aa: CASKMTGGPDTQYF
v_call: TRBV19; clone_size: .; j_call: TRBJ2-7; d_call: TRBD1; cdr3_nt: TGTGCCAGTAGTATTGGGACAGGATACTACGAGCAGTACTTC; cdr3_aa: CASSIGTGYYEQYF
v_call: TRBV20-1; clone_size: few; j_call: TRBJ1-1; d_call: .; cdr3_nt: TGCAGTGCTAGGACAGGTGTTGAAGCTTTCTTT; cdr3_aa: CSARTGVEAFF
v_call: TRBV4-1; clone_size: .; j_call: TRBJ1-2; d_call: .; cdr3_nt: TGCGCCAGCAGCCTAAGTGGTGTCATAACTAAGGATGGCTACACCTTC; cdr3_aa: CASSLSGVITKDGYTF
v_call: TRBV7-9; clone_size: .; j_call: TRBJ2-1; d_call: TRBD2; cdr3_nt: TGTGCCAGCAGCTCTAGCTTCGGGGGGTCCTACAATGAGCAGTTCTTC; cdr3_aa: CASSSSFGGSYNEQFF
v_call: TRBV15; clone_size: .; j_call: TRBJ1-3; d_call: .; cdr3_nt: TGTGCCACCAGCAGAGATCGGCCCGGGGGATCTGGAAACACCATATATTTT; cdr3_aa: CATSRDRPGGSGNTIYF
v_call: TRBV5-1; clone_size: .; j_call: TRBJ2-2; d_call: .; cdr3_nt: TGCGCCAGCAGTCACGACAGCGCGAACACCGGGGAGCTGTTTTTT; cdr3_aa: CASSHDSANTGELFF
v_call: TRBV9; clone_size: few; j_call: TRBJ2-3; d_call: .; cdr3_nt: TGTGCCAGCAGCGAGACAGGTCTCCCTGCTAGTACGCAGTATTTT; cdr3_aa: CASSETGLPASTQYF
v_call: TRBV5-1; clone_size: once; j_call: TRBJ2-7; d_call: TRBD2; cdr3_nt: TGCGCCAGCAAACTAGCGGCCACCACCTACGAGCAGTACTTC; cdr3_aa: CASKLAATTYEQYF
v_call: TRBV6-6; clone_size: .; j_call: TRBJ2-1; d_call: .; cdr3_nt: TGTGCCAGCAGTTTGGGCAATGAGCAGTTCTTC; cdr3_aa: CASSLGNEQFF
v_call: TRBV7-9; clone_size: .; j_call: TRBJ2-7; d_call: .; cdr3_nt: TGTGCCAGCAGCTCCGGAACGAGCTCCTACGAGCAGTACTTC; cdr3_aa: CASSSGTSSYEQYF
v_call: TRBV5-1; clone_size: .; j_call: TRBJ2-4; d_call: .; cdr3_nt: TGCGCCAGCAGCTTGGAAGGGTTAGCCAAAAACATTCAGTACTTC; cdr3_aa: CASSLEGLAKNIQYF
v_call: TRBV27; clone_size: .; j_call: TRBJ2-7; d_call: .; cdr3_nt: TGTGCCAGCAGTCACGGTTTAGCCTTGACCTACGAGCAGTACTTC; cdr3_aa: CASSHGLALTYEQYF
v_call: TRBV6-6; clone_size: .; j_call: TRBJ1-2; d_call: .; cdr3_nt: TGTGCCAGCAGCCTCGGGGGGGCACATGGCTACACCTTC; cdr3_aa: CASSLGGAHGYTF
v_call: TRBV27; clone_size: few; j_call: TRBJ2-7; d_call: .; cdr3_nt: TGTGCCAGCAGTTTAGATCGGAGCTCCTACGAGCAGTACTTC; cdr3_aa: CASSLDRSSYEQYF
v_call: TRBV5-1; clone_size: .; j_call: TRBJ2-1; d_call: .; cdr3_nt: TGCGCCAGCAGCTTGGAGGGACCCCTCTACAATGAGCAGTTCTTC; cdr3_aa: CASSLEGPLYNEQFF
v_call: TRBV18; clone_size: .; j_call: TRBJ1-5; d_call: .; cdr3_nt: TGTGCCAGCTCACCAATGGTCACCGGGGAACAGCCCCAGCATTTT; cdr3_aa: CASSPMVTGEQPQHF
v_call: TRBV7-9; clone_size: .; j_call: TRBJ2-3; d_call: .; cdr3_nt: TGTGCCAGCAACAGCCCCTCCGATACGCAGTATTTT; cdr3_aa: CASNSPSDTQYF
v_call: TRBV9; clone_size: .; j_call: TRBJ2-1; d_call: .; cdr3_nt: TGTGCCAGCAGCAGATTAGAAGCTGAGCAGTTCTTC; cdr3_aa: CASSRLEAEQFF
v_call: TRBV13; clone_size: .; j_call: TRBJ2-7; d_call: .; cdr3_nt: TGTGCCAGCAGCCAAAGGGGGGGAAGGTCCTACGAGCAGTACTTC; cdr3_aa: CASSQRGGRSYEQYF
v_call: TRBV4-2; clone_size: once; j_call: TRBJ1-6; d_call: .; cdr3_nt: TGTGCCAGCAGCCAAGTGAGGGGATCACCCCTCCACTTT; cdr3_aa: CASSQVRGSPLHF
v_call: TRBV2; clone_size: once; j_call: TRBJ1-1; d_call: .; cdr3_nt: TGTGCCAGCAGGAGGCGGGGCGTACCGAACACTGAAGCTTTCTTT; cdr3_aa: CASRRRGVPNTEAFF
v_call: TRBV5-1; clone_size: .; j_call: TRBJ2-5; d_call: .; cdr3_nt: TGCGCCAGCAGCTTGAGGGAGACCCAGTACTTC; cdr3_aa: CASSLRETQYF
v_call: TRBV18; clone_size: .; j_call: TRBJ2-3; d_call: .; cdr3_nt: TGTGCCAGCTCACCCCGCAGGTTACCTAGCACAGATACGCAGTATTTT; cdr3_aa: CASSPRRLPSTDTQYF
v_call: TRBV30; clone_size: .; j_call: TRBJ2-1; d_call: .; cdr3_nt: TGTGCCTGGAGTATAGGGAATGAGCAGTTCTTC; cdr3_aa: CAWSIGNEQFF
v_call: TRBV27; clone_size: .; j_call: TRBJ1-5; d_call: .; cdr3_nt: TGTGCCAGCGGCTACGGGCAGCCCCAGCATTTT; cdr3_aa: CASGYGQPQHF
v_call: TRBV15; clone_size: .; j_call: TRBJ1-4; d_call: .; cdr3_nt: TGTGCCACCAGCACATGGCAGGGGACTAATGAAAAACTGTTTTTT; cdr3_aa: CATSTWQGTNEKLFF
v_call: TRBV5-6; clone_size: .; j_call: TRBJ2-5; d_call: .; cdr3_nt: TGTGCCAGCAGCTTGACAGAGACCCAGTACTTC; cdr3_aa: CASSLTETQYF
v_call: TRBV4-1; clone_size: .; j_call: TRBJ1-2; d_call: .; cdr3_nt: TGCGCCAGCAGCCTAAGCGGTGTCATAACTAAGGATGGCTACACCTTC; cdr3_aa: CASSLSGVITKDGYTF
v_call: TRBV4-1; clone_size: .; j_call: TRBJ2-2; d_call: .; cdr3_nt: TGCGCCAGCAGCCACCCTCTTATCGGGTCCGGGGAGCTGTTTTTT; cdr3_aa: CASSHPLIGSGELFF
v_call: TRBV9; clone_size: .; j_call: TRBJ1-5; d_call: .; cdr3_nt: TGTGCCAGCAGCAAAAGGCCGGACCGAAGCCATCAGCCCCAGCATTTT; cdr3_aa: CASSKRPDRSHQPQHF
v_call: TRBV30; clone_size: .; j_call: TRBJ2-7; d_call: .; cdr3_nt: TGTGCCTGGAGTGTTGGACTCTATGTGGAGCAGTACTTC; cdr3_aa: CAWSVGLYVEQYF
v_call: TRBV9; clone_size: few; j_call: TRBJ2-6; d_call: .; cdr3_nt: TGTGCCAGCAGAGGTGACAAGGGTGCCTCTGGGGCCAACGTCCTGACTTTC; cdr3_aa: CASRGDKGASGANVLTF
v_call: TRBV7-1; clone_size: once; j_call: TRBJ2-6; d_call: .; cdr3_nt: TGTGCCAGCAGCGACAAACGAGGACAAAGTCGGGCCAACGTCCTGACTTTC; cdr3_aa: CASSDKRGQSRANVLTF
v_call: TRBV6-5; clone_size: .; j_call: TRBJ1-1; d_call: .; cdr3_nt: TGTGCCAGCAGTTACTCGTTACGCAGCGGCACTGAAGCTTTCTTT; cdr3_aa: CASSYSLRSGTEAFF
v_call: TRBV11-1; clone_size: .; j_call: TRBJ2-1; d_call: .; cdr3_nt: TGTGCCAGCAGCCGGACGCGGGGCAATGAGCAGTTCTTC; cdr3_aa: CASSRTRGNEQFF
v_call: TRBV4-1; clone_size: .; j_call: TRBJ2-2; d_call: .; cdr3_nt: TGCGCCAGCAGCCTGCTCGGGGAGAACACCGGGGAGCTGTTTTTT; cdr3_aa: CASSLLGENTGELFF
v_call: TRBV6-6; clone_size: .; j_call: TRBJ1-5; d_call: .; cdr3_nt: TGTGTCAGCAGTGACAATCAGCCCCAGCATTTT; cdr3_aa: CVSSDNQPQHF
v_call: TRBV4-1; clone_size: .; j_call: TRBJ2-2; d_call: TRBD2; cdr3_nt: TGCGCCAGCAGCCTACTAGCGGAAAACACCGGGGAGCTGTTTTTT; cdr3_aa: CASSLLAENTGELFF
v_call: TRBV27; clone_size: .; j_call: TRBJ1-5; d_call: .; cdr3_nt: TGTGCCAGCAATTGGGCAGAAGATAGCAATCAGCCCCAGCATTTT; cdr3_aa: CASNWAEDSNQPQHF
v_call: TRBV20-1; clone_size: .; j_call: TRBJ1-2; d_call: .; cdr3_nt: TGCCGGGCCGGACACGGGTCTTACACCTTC; cdr3_aa: CRAGHGSYTF